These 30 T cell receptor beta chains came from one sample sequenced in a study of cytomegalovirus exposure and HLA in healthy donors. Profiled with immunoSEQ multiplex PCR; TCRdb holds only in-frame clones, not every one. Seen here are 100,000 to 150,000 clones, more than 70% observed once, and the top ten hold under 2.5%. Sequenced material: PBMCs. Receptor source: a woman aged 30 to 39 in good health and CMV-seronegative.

The CDR3 spells CASRFSSKQFF. The DNA for the CDR3 is TGTGCCAGCCGCTTTTCCTCTAAGCAGTTCTTC. The rearrangement uses TRBV27 and TRBJ2-1; D not certain. This CDR3 is built from 11 residues. V lost 8 bases and J 11 bases, leaving 13 bases between the germline ends. The germline CDR1 and CDR2 sequences are MNHEY and SMNVEV (reference sequence).

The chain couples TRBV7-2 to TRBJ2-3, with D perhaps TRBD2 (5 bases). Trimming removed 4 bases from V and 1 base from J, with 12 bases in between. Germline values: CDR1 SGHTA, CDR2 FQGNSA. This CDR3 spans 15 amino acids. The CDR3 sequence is CASSSVRRGTDTQYF. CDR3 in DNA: TGTGCCAGCAGCTCTGTCCGGCGGGGCACAGATACGCAGTATTTT.

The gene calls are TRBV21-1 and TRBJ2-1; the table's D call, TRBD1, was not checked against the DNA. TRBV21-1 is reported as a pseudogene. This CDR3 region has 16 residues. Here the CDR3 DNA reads TGTGCCAGCAGACGGGGACAGATCATCTCCTACAATGAGCAGTTCTTC. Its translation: CASRRGQIISYNEQFF.

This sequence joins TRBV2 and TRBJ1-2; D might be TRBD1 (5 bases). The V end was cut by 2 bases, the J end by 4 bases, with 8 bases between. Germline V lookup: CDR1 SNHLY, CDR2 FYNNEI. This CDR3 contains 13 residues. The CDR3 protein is CASSEQDTYGYTF. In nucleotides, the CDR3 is TGTGCCAGCAGTGAACAGGACACCTATGGCTACACCTTC.

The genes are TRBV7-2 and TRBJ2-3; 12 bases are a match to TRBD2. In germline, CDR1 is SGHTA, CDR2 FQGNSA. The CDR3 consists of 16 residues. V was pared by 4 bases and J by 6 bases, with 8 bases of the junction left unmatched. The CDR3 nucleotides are TGTGCCAGCAGCTCGACTAGCGGGGGCCCCCGGGATACGCAGTATTTT. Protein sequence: CASSSTSGGPRDTQYF.

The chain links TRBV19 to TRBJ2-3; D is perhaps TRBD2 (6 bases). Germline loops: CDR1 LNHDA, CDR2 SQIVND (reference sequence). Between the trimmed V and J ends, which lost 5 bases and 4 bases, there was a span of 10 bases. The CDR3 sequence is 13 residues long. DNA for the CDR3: TGTGCCAGTAGTGTATGGAGGGCAGATACGCAGTATTTT. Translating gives CASSVWRADTQYF.

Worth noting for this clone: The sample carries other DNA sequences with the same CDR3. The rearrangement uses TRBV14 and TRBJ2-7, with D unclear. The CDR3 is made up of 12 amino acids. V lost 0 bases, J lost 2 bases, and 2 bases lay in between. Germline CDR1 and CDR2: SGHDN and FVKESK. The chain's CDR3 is CASSQDTYEQYF. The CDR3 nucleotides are TGTGCCAGCAGCCAAGACACCTACGAGCAGTACTTC. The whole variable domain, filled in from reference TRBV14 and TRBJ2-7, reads EAGVTQFPSHSVIEKGQTVTLRCDPISGHDNLYWYRRVMGKEIKFLLHFVKESKQDESGMPNNRFLAERTGGTYSTLKVQPAELEDSGVYFCASSQDTYEQYFGPGTRLTVT.

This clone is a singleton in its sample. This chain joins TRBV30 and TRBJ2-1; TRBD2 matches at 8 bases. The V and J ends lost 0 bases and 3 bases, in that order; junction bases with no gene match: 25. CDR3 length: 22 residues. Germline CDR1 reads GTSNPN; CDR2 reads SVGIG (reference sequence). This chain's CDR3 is CAWSVRGRLTSGSGIVYNEQFF. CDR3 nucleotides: TGTGCCTGGAGTGTACGGGGGCGCCTCACTAGCGGCTCCGGGATAGTCTACAATGAGCAGTTCTTC.

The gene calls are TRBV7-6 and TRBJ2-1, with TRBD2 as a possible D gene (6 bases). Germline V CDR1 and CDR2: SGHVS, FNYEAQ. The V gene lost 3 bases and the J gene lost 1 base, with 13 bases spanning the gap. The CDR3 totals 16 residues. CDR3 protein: CASSFLSGESYNEQFF. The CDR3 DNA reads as TGTGCCAGCAGCTTCCTTAGCGGAGAGTCCTACAATGAGCAGTTCTTC. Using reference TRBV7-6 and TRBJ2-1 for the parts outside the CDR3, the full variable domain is GAGVSQSPRYKVTKRGQDVALRCDPISGHVSLYWYRQALGQGPEFLTYFNYEAQQDKSGLPNDRFSAERPEGSISTLTIQRTEQRDSAMYRCASSFLSGESYNEQFFGPGTRLTVL.

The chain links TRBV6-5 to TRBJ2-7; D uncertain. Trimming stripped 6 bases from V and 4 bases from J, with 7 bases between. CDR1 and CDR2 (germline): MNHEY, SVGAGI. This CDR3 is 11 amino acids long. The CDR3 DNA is TGTGCCAGCAGCCGGTTATACGAGCAGTACTTC. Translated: CASSRLYEQYF.

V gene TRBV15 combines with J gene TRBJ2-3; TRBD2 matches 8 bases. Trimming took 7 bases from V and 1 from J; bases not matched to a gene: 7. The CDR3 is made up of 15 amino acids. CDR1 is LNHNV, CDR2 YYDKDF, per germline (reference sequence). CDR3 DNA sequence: TGTGCCACCAATACTCCACTAGCGGGCACAGATACGCAGTATTTT. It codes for CATNTPLAGTDTQYF.

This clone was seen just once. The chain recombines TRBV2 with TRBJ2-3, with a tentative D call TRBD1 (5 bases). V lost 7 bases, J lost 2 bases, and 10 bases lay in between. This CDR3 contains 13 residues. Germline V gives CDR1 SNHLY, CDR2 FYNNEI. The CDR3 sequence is CASTDSFTDTQYF. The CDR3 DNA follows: TGTGCCAGCACCGACAGCTTCACAGATACGCAGTATTTT.

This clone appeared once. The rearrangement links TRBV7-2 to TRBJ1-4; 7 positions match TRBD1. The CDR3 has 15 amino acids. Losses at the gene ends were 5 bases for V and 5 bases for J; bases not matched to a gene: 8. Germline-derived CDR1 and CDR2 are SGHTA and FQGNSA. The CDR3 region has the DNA TGTGCCAGCAGCCCAGGACAGGACCCCAATGAAAAACTGTTTTTT. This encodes CASSPGQDPNEKLFF.

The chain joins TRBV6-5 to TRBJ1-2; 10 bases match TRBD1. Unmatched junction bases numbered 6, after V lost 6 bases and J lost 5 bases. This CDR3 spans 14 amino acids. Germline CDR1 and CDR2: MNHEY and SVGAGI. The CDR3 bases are TGTGCCAGCAGGGCGGGACAGGGGTATTATGGCTACACCTTC. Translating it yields CASRAGQGYYGYTF.

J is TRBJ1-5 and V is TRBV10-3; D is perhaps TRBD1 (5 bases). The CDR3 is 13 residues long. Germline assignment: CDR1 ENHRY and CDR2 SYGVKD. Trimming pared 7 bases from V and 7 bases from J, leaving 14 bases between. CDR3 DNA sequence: TGTGCCATCACCGCCAGGGAAGACCAGCCCCAGCATTTT. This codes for CAITAREDQPQHF.

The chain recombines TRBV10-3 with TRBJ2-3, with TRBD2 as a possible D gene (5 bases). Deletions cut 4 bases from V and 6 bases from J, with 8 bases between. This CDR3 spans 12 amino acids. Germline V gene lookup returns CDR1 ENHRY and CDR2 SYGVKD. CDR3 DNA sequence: TGTGCCATCAGTGTGAGGGCGGATACGCAGTATTTT. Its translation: CAISVRADTQYF.

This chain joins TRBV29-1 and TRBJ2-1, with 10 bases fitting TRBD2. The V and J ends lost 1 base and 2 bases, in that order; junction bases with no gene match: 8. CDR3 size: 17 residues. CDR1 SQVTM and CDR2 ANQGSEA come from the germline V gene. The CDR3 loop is CSVEGGSGGLAYNEQFF. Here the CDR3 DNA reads TGCAGCGTTGAAGGGGGTAGCGGGGGGCTAGCCTACAATGAGCAGTTCTTC.

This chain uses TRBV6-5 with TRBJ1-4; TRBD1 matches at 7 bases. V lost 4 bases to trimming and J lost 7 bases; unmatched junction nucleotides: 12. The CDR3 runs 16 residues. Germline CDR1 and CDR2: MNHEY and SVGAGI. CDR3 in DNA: TGTGCCAGCAGTTCCCCTCCAACAGGGGATGGTGAAAAACTGTTTTTT. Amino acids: CASSSPPTGDGEKLFF.

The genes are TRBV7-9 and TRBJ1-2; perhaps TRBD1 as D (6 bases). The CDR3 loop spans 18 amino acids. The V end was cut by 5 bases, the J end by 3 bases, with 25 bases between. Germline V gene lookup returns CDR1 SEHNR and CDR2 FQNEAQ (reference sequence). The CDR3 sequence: CASSDSGGTYQGHYGYTF. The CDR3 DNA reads TGTGCCAGCAGCGATTCCGGCGGAACGTATCAGGGGCACTATGGCTACACCTTC.

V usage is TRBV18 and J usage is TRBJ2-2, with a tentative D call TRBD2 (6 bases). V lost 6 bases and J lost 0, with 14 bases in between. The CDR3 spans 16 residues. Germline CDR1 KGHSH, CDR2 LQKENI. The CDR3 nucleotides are TGTGCCAGCTCCCGAGATAGCGGATCGAACACCGGGGAGCTGTTTTTT. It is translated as CASSRDSGSNTGELFF.

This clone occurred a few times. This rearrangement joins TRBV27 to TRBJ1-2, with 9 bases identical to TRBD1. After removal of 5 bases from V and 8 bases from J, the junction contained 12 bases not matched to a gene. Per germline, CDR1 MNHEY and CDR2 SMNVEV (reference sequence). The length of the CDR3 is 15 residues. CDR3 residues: CASSPRDRAVKGYTF. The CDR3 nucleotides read TGTGCCAGCAGTCCCCGGGACAGGGCTGTGAAGGGCTACACCTTC.

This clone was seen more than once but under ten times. For the CDR3, the DNA is TGTGCCAGCAGCTCAGAATCCCCAGGGTTTGGTCAGCCCCAGCATTTT. Translating gives CASSSESPGFGQPQHF. The V call is TRBV7-8, the J call TRBJ1-5; D is possibly TRBD1 (5 bases). The germline V gene encodes CDR1 SGHVS and CDR2 FQNEAQ. Deletions cut 4 bases from V and 6 bases from J, with 19 bases between. The CDR3 loop spans 16 amino acids.

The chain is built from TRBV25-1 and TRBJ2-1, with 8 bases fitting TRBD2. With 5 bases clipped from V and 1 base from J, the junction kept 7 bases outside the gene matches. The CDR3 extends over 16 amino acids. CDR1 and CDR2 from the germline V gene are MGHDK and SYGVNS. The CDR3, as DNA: TGTGCCAGCAGTAGGAGCGGGGGAGATTCCTACAATGAGCAGTTCTTC. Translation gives CASSRSGGDSYNEQFF.

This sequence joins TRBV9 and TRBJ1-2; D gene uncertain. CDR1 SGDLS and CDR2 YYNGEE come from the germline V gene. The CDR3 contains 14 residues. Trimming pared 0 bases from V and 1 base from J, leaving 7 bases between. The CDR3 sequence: CASSVGGDNYGYTF. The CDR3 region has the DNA TGTGCCAGCAGCGTAGGGGGAGATAACTATGGCTACACCTTC.

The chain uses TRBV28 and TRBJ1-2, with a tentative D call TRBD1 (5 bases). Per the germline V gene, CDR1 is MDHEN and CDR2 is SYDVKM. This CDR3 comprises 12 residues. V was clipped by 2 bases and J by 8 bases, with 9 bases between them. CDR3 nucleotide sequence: TGTGCCAGCAGTTTACCAGGGTGGGGCTACACCTTC. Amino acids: CASSLPGWGYTF.

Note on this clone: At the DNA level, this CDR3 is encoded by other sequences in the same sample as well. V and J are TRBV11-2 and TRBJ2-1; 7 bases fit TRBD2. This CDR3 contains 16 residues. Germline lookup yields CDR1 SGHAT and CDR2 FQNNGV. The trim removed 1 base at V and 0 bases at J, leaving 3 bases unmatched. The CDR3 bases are TGTGCCAGCAGCTTAGTGCGGGGGAGCTCCTACAATGAGCAGTTCTTC. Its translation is CASSLVRGSSYNEQFF. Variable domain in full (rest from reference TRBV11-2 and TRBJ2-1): EAGVAQSPRYKIIEKRQSVAFWCNPISGHATLYWYQQILGQGPKLLIQFQNNGVVDDSQLPKDRFSAERLKGVDSTLKIQPAKLEDSAVYLCASSLVRGSSYNEQFFGPGTRLTVL.

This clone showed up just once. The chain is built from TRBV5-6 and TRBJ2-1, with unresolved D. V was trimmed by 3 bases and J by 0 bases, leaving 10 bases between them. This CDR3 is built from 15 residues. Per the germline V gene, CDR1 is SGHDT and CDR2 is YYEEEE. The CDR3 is CASSSAASSYNEQFF. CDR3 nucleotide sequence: TGTGCCAGCAGCTCGGCCGCTAGCTCCTACAATGAGCAGTTCTTC. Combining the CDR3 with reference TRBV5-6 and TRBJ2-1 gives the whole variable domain DAGVTQSPTHLIKTRGQQVTLRCSPKSGHDTVSWYQQALGQGPQFIFQYYEEEERQRGNFPDRFSGHQFPNYSSELNVNALLLGDSALYLCASSSAASSYNEQFFGPGTRLTVL.

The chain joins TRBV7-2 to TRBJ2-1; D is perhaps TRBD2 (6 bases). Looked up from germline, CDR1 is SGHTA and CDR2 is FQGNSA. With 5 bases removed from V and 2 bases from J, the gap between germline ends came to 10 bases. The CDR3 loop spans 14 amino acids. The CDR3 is CASSVSGTYNEQFF. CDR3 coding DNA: TGTGCCAGCAGCGTTAGCGGTACCTACAATGAGCAGTTCTTC.

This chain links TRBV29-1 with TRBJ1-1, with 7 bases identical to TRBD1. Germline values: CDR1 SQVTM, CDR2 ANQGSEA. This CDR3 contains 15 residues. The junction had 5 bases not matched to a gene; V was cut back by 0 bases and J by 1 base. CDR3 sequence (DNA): TGCAGCGTTGAAGACCGGTACAGGGGGAACACTGAAGCTTTCTTT. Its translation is CSVEDRYRGNTEAFF.

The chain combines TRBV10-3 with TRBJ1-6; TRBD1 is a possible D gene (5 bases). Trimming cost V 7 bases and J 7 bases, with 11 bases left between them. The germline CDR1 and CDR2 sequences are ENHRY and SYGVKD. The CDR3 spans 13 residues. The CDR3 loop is CAITGQLNSPLHF. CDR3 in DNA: TGTGCCATCACAGGACAACTGAATTCACCCCTCCACTTT.